This T cell receptor (beta chain) was recorded in a study of blood T cell repertoires in COVID-19. About the research overall: Specimens from acute and convalescent COVID-19 originated in the United States, Italy and Spain. PBMCs, B-cell-depleted T cells, or T cells were the source of the cDNA or gDNA that made up the material.

Authors' processing steps: Estimated nucleated cell counts came from reference gene primer amplification. TCRdb's table, derived via immunoSEQ multiplex PCR, lists solely in-frame clones and lacks some. V and J calls plus clone size are reproduced from that table; the DNA served to infer D and trimming. Among 200,000 to 300,000 clones listed, roughly four fifths were seen once. The specimen was peripheral blood. This TCR came from a woman aged 55-70 years with active or convalescent COVID-19.

Written as DNA, the CDR3 is TGTGCCAGCTCCAACAGTAATTCTGGAAACACCATATATTTT. Translating gives CASSNSNSGNTIYF. J is TRBJ1-3 and V is TRBV18, with unresolved D. Trimming left V 6 bases short and J 1 base short, with 10 bases between. The CDR3 is made up of 14 amino acids. Germline V CDR1 and CDR2: KGHSH, LQKENI.